Below are 4 T cell receptor beta chains sequenced from a single sample in a study of T cells in Graves' hyperthyroidism and ophthalmopathy. The source material, RNA transcripts, was used to amplify TCR beta CDR3 regions. A first-round RT-PCR of the TCR CDR3 used the HTBI primer set. TCRdb redid the calling of the multiplex PCR reads with MiXCR, one entry per CDR3 protein. Of about 400,000 distinct CDR3 sequences in the sample, around 14% were seen once. What was sequenced was blood. The receptors shown here come from a young woman with Graves' hyperthyroidism.

Only a few counts were recorded for this clonotype. In DNA form, the CDR3 reads TGCAGTGCTCACGGCGGGAGGACTAGCGGGCGGGGAGCAGATACGCAGTATTTT. Translated: CSAHGGRTSGRGADTQYF. V and J are TRBV20-1 and TRBJ2-3; the match to TRBD2 covers 11 bases. The CDR3 consists of 18 residues. The V gene end was trimmed by 5 bases and the J gene end by 4 bases; junction bases not matched to a gene: 17. CDR1 and CDR2 (germline): DFQATT, SNEGSKA (reference sequence).

There are a few counts of this clonotype. V and J are TRBV29-1 and TRBJ2-5; 10 bases match TRBD2. J was trimmed by 1 base and V by 5 bases; bases with no gene match: 7. Germline V gene data show CDR1 as SQVTM and CDR2 as ANQGSEA. This CDR3 has 15 residues. The CDR3 spells CSVYLAGAPQETQYF. The CDR3 nucleotides read TGCAGCGTTTACCTAGCGGGAGCCCCCCAAGAGACCCAGTACTTC.

This rearrangement joins TRBV6-1 to TRBJ2-7, with a tentative D call TRBD1 (5 bases). From germline, CDR1 is MNHNS and CDR2 SASEGT. The CDR3 consists of 12 residues. The V gene lost 6 bases and the J gene lost 8 bases, with 14 bases spanning the gap. DNA of the CDR3: TGTGCCAGCAGCCCAGGGTCCGGGCAGCAGTACTTC. It encodes CASSPGSGQQYF.

This clonotype has ten or more counts. The chain carries TRBV12-3 or TRBV12-4 and TRBJ2-1, with 11 bases that match TRBD2. This CDR3 comprises 14 residues. Germline trimming cut 6 bases from V and 6 bases from J; bases unmatched to any gene: 4. CDR3 sequence (DNA): TGTGCCAGCAGCACTAGCGGGAGTTTCAATGAGCAGTTCTTC. It yields the protein CASSTSGSFNEQFF.